The T cell receptor (beta chain) described here comes from a study of Tregs in tolerant kidney transplant recipients. Method: immunoSEQ multiplex PCR; TCRdb's copy keeps in-frame clones and lacks some. The sample lists 90,000 to 130,000 clones, around 91% seen once, with under 0.35% in the top ten. Study conclusions and caveats: Validation in larger populations is needed because few patients were studied.

This clone has just one count. What it binds is unknown. With 6 bases clipped from V and 6 bases from J, the junction kept 11 bases outside the gene matches. Germline CDR1 and CDR2: LNHDA and SQIVND (reference sequence). The CDR3 is 15 residues long. V gene TRBV19 combines with J gene TRBJ2-3, with TRBD2 matching over 8 bases. Sample: CD4+ T cells from blood, taken before the transplant. The TCR was taken from a human donor who received a combined kidney and bone marrow transplant. The CDR3: CASRGGLVASDTQYF. Written as DNA, the CDR3 is TGTGCCAGTAGGGGGGGACTAGTTGCAAGCGATACGCAGTATTTT.